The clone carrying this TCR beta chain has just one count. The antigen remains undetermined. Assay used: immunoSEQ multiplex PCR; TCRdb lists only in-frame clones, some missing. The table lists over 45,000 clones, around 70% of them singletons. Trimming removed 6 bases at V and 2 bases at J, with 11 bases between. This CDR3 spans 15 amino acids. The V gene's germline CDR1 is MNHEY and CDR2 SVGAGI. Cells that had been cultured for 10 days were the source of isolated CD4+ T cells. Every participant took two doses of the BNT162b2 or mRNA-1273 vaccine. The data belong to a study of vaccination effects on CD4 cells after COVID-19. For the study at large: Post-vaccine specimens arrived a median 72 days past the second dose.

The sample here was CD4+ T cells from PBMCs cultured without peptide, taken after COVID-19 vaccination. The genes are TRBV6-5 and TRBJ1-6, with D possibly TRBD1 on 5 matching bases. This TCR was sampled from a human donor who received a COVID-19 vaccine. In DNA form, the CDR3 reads TGTGCCAGCAGGGGCGGACAAACCTATAATTCACCCCTCCACTTT. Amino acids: CASRGGQTYNSPLHF.